The 26 T cell receptor beta chains below all came from one sample that was sequenced in a study of OX40 agonist ivuxolimab in advanced cancers. TCRdb's copy holds only in-frame clones and misses some; the assay was immunoSEQ multiplex PCR. This table holds 100,000 or so clones, less than 95% found once. The starting material was CD4+ or CD8+ T cells sorted from blood, obtained in a trial of the OX40 agonist ivuxolimab. These receptors were obtained from an adult with an advanced solid tumor such as melanoma, head and neck, liver or kidney cancer.

This clone occurred once. The chain's CDR3 is CATSRVLGTGNQPQHF. The CDR3 bases are TGTGCCACCAGCAGAGTCCTTGGGACAGGGAACCAGCCCCAGCATTTT. The V and J genes are TRBV15 and TRBJ1-5; TRBD1 aligns across 9 bases. The CDR3 loop spans 16 amino acids. J gave up 7 bases and V 1 base, and 8 bases lay outside the gene matches. Germline-derived CDR1 and CDR2 are LNHNV and YYDKDF (reference sequence).

This rearrangement joins TRBV5-4 to TRBJ2-1; TRBD2 matches 13 bases. CDR3 length: 15 amino acids. In germline, CDR1 is SGHNT, CDR2 YYREEE (reference sequence). The V and J ends lost 3 bases and 7 bases, in that order; junction bases with no gene match: 4. The CDR3 here is CASSSGTSGKNEQFF. CDR3 nucleotides: TGTGCCAGCAGCTCTGGGACTAGCGGGAAAAATGAGCAGTTCTTC.

The genes are TRBV2 and TRBJ1-1; 7 bases line up with TRBD1. V was pared by 4 bases and J by 7 bases, with 0 bases of the junction left unmatched. Per the germline V gene, CDR1 is SNHLY and CDR2 is FYNNEI. The CDR3 runs to 11 residues. CDR3 in amino acids: CASSGDSEAFF. CDR3 coding DNA: TGTGCCAGCAGTGGGGACAGTGAAGCTTTCTTT. Full variable domain (missing parts from reference TRBV2 and TRBJ1-1): EPEVTQTPSHQVTQMGQEVILRCVPISNHLYFYWYRQILGQKVEFLVSFYNNEISEKSEIFDDQFSVERPDGSNFTLKIRSTKLEDSAMYFCASSGDSEAFFGQGTRLTVV.

This clone has just one count. The genes are TRBV2 and TRBJ2-2, with 7 bases aligning to TRBD1. Losses at the gene ends were 6 bases for V and 1 base for J; bases not matched to a gene: 5. CDR1 and CDR2 from the germline V gene are SNHLY and FYNNEI. This CDR3 spans 15 amino acids. The DNA of the CDR3 is TGTGCCAGCAGAGAGACAGGGATGAACACCGGGGAGCTGTTTTTT. This codes for CASRETGMNTGELFF.

The V call is TRBV5-4, the J call TRBJ2-5; TRBD1 aligns across 9 bases. The trim removed 2 bases at V and 5 bases at J, leaving 10 bases unmatched. The CDR3 consists of 16 residues. The germline gives CDR1 SGHNT, CDR2 YYREEE (reference sequence). CDR3 protein: CASSLGRDREGETQYF. CDR3 in DNA: TGTGCCAGCAGCTTAGGCAGGGACAGGGAAGGGGAGACCCAGTACTTC.

This clone was recorded once. The chain couples TRBV27 to TRBJ1-5; 7 nucleotides match TRBD1. The trim removed 2 bases at V and 7 bases at J, leaving 5 bases unmatched. The length of the CDR3 is 14 residues. CDR1 MNHEY and CDR2 SMNVEV come from the germline V gene (reference sequence). CDR3 protein: CASSLQGVWQPQHF. The CDR3 DNA sequence: TGTGCCAGCAGTTTACAGGGGGTTTGGCAGCCCCAGCATTTT.

This clone was recorded only once. This chain uses TRBV7-2 with TRBJ2-1; 7 bases agree with TRBD2. V gave up 5 bases and J gave up 0 bases; unmatched junction bases: 13. Germline V CDR1 and CDR2: SGHTA, FQGNSA. The length of the CDR3 is 18 residues. CDR3 loop: CASSRNQGGRLSYNEQFF. CDR3 bases: TGTGCCAGCAGCCGTAACCAAGGCGGGAGACTCTCCTACAATGAGCAGTTCTTC.

This chain links TRBV7-2 with TRBJ2-5; TRBD1 or TRBD2 may be the D gene (5 bases each). Germline-derived CDR1 and CDR2 are SGHTA and FQGNSA. Trimming left V 6 bases short and J 5 bases short, with 10 bases between. This CDR3 is 12 amino acids long. The CDR3 region is CASSWGFETQYF. For the CDR3, the DNA is TGTGCCAGCAGTTGGGGGTTTGAGACCCAGTACTTC.

This sequence joins TRBV6-1 and TRBJ2-7; D is possibly TRBD2 (5 bases). The CDR3 consists of 12 residues. Looked up from germline, CDR1 is MNHNS and CDR2 is SASEGT. Between the trimmed V and J ends, which lost 5 bases and 2 bases, there was a span of 7 bases. CDR3 sequence: CASSFGAYEQYF. CDR3 DNA: TGTGCCAGCAGTTTCGGGGCCTACGAGCAGTACTTC.

The chain carries TRBV7-3 and TRBJ2-2; D unresolved. Germline assignment: CDR1 SGHTA and CDR2 FQGTGA. Trimming cost V 5 bases and J 8 bases, with 12 bases left between them. CDR3 length equals 13 residues. The CDR3 reads CASSPQLGGELFF. CDR3 DNA sequence: TGTGCCAGCAGCCCGCAACTTGGGGGGGAGCTGTTTTTT.

This clone has a single count. The rearrangement links TRBV19 to TRBJ1-1; D unresolved. V lost 7 bases and J lost 0, with 15 bases in between. The germline V gene has CDR1 LNHDA and CDR2 SQIVND (reference sequence). This CDR3 has 15 residues. CDR3: CASTVRAGVNTEAFF. In nucleotides, the CDR3 is TGTGCCAGTACGGTACGGGCTGGGGTGAACACTGAAGCTTTCTTT.

The V gene is TRBV7-3, the J gene TRBJ2-3; 9 bases map to TRBD2. Germline CDR1 SGHTA, CDR2 FQGTGA. The V gene end was trimmed by 5 bases and the J gene end by 0 bases; junction bases not matched to a gene: 9. This CDR3 contains 17 residues. As DNA, the CDR3 is TGTGCCAGCAGCGCAGGTCCGGGACTAGCTAGCACAGATACGCAGTATTTT. Amino acids: CASSAGPGLASTDTQYF.

The V gene is TRBV2, the J gene TRBJ2-1; TRBD1 might be the D (6 bases). This CDR3 spans 14 amino acids. Trimming shortened V by 7 bases and J by 4 bases, and 14 bases separated the two germline ends. The germline gives CDR1 SNHLY, CDR2 FYNNEI. Here the CDR3 DNA reads TGTGCCAGCAAGACAGGCCCAGAATACAATGAGCAGTTCTTC. It codes for CASKTGPEYNEQFF.

The genes are TRBV28 and TRBJ2-7; TRBD2 agrees at 9 bases. The CDR3 is 13 residues long. Trimming took 8 bases from V and 4 from J; bases not matched to a gene: 6. Per germline, CDR1 MDHEN and CDR2 SYDVKM. The CDR3: CASVAGGRYEQYF. For the CDR3, the DNA is TGTGCCAGCGTGGCGGGAGGGCGATACGAGCAGTACTTC.

CDR3 nucleotides: TGTGCCAGCAGCTATCGGGACAACCACGAGCAGTACTTC. It encodes CASSYRDNHEQYF. The genes are TRBV5-4 and TRBJ2-7, with a tentative D call TRBD1 (6 bases). The length of the CDR3 is 13 residues. Trimming removed 3 bases at V and 5 bases at J, with 12 bases between. CDR1 and CDR2 (germline): SGHNT, YYREEE (reference sequence). The full variable domain, rest sourced from reference TRBV5-4 and TRBJ2-7, is ETGVTQSPTHLIKTRGQQVTLRCSSQSGHNTVSWYQQALGQGPQFIFQYYREEENGRGNFPPRFSGLQFPNYSSELNVNALELDDSALYLCASSYRDNHEQYFGPGTRLTVT.

The chain employs TRBV30 and TRBJ2-7, with D possibly being TRBD1 (6 bases). Germline V CDR1 and CDR2: GTSNPN, SVGIG (reference sequence). The CDR3 length is 13 residues. Trimming removed 5 bases from V and 2 bases from J, with 13 bases in between. CDR3 residues: CAWGVQGTYEQYF. CDR3 nucleotide sequence: TGTGCCTGGGGGGTACAGGGAACCTACGAGCAGTACTTC. The variable domain in full, completed from reference TRBV30 and TRBJ2-7, reads SQTIHQWPATLVQPVGSPLSLECTVEGTSNPNLYWYRQAAGRGLQLLFYSVGIGQISSEVPQNLSASRPQDRQFILSSKKLLLSDSGFYLCAWGVQGTYEQYFGPGTRLTVT.

The chain recombines TRBV5-1 with TRBJ2-1, with 9 bases lining up with TRBD2. J lost 4 bases, V lost 0 bases, and 2 bases had no gene match. Germline V lookup: CDR1 SGHRS, CDR2 YFSETQ. The CDR3 runs 15 residues. DNA of the CDR3: TGCGCCAGCAGCTTGGGGGCGGGAGGGTACAATGAGCAGTTCTTC. Its protein product is CASSLGAGGYNEQFF. Variable domain in full (rest from reference TRBV5-1 and TRBJ2-1): KAGVTQTPRYLIKTRGQQVTLSCSPISGHRSVSWYQQTPGQGLQFLFEYFSETQRNKGNFPGRFSGRQFSNSRSEMNVSTLELGDSALYLCASSLGAGGYNEQFFGPGTRLTVL.

The chain couples TRBV7-9 to TRBJ2-2, with unresolved D. CDR1 is SEHNR, CDR2 FQNEAQ, per germline (reference sequence). The V gene lost 5 bases and the J gene lost 3 bases, with 16 bases spanning the gap. The CDR3 length is 16 residues. The CDR3 sequence: CASSLTRAADTGELFF. The CDR3 nucleotides are TGTGCCAGCAGCCTCACTCGAGCAGCAGACACCGGGGAGCTGTTTTTT.

This clone was recorded only once. The chain links TRBV7-9 to TRBJ2-1, with TRBD2 matching 13 bases. The V and J ends lost 5 bases and 7 bases, in that order; junction bases with no gene match: 8. CDR1 and CDR2 from the germline V gene are SEHNR and FQNEAQ (reference sequence). The CDR3 sequence is 16 residues long. CDR3 bases: TGTGCCAGCAGCGCCGGACTAGCGGGAGCTAAGAATGAGCAGTTCTTC. Its translation: CASSAGLAGAKNEQFF. The full variable domain, completed using reference TRBV7-9 and TRBJ2-1, is DTGVSQNPRHKITKRGQNVTFRCDPISEHNRLYWYRQTLGQGPEFLTYFQNEAQLEKSRLLSDRFSAERPKGSFSTLEIQRTEQGDSAMYLCASSAGLAGAKNEQFFGPGTRLTVL.

The V gene is TRBV10-1, the J gene TRBJ2-5; TRBD1 might be the D (5 bases). V was pared by 6 bases and J by 4 bases, with 18 bases between. From germline, CDR1 is WNHNN and CDR2 SYGVQD (reference sequence). This CDR3 region has 15 residues. The CDR3 DNA reads TGCGCCAGCAGAGGGGTGATGAGTCATCGAGAGACCCAGTACTTC. This sequence encodes CASRGVMSHRETQYF.

This sequence joins TRBV19 and TRBJ1-1; D is unclear. This CDR3 is built from 14 residues. Trimming took 3 bases from V and 1 from J, leaving 9 bases between them. The V gene's germline CDR1 is LNHDA and CDR2 SQIVND (reference sequence). DNA for the CDR3: TGTGCCAGTAGTATTATGGCGGGGAACACTGAAGCTTTCTTT. Translating it yields CASSIMAGNTEAFF.

The gene calls are TRBV7-3 and TRBJ2-7; D possibly matches TRBD1 or TRBD2 (5 bases each). CDR3 length: 12 amino acids. The V end lost 5 bases, the J end lost 7 bases, and 12 bases lay between the germline ends. The germline V gene encodes CDR1 SGHTA and CDR2 FQGTGA. Here the CDR3 DNA reads TGTGCCAGCAGCCCCCTGGGGGAAGAGCAGTACTTC. Amino acids: CASSPLGEEQYF.

This rearrangement joins TRBV6-5 to TRBJ2-1; 12 bases are a match to TRBD2. The CDR3 contains 15 residues. The germline gives CDR1 MNHEY, CDR2 SVGAGI. The J segment lost 8 bases and the V segment lost 6 bases, leaving 8 bases of the junction unmatched. CDR3 DNA: TGTGCCAGCAGACAGACTAGCGGGAGTTTACATGAGCAGTTCTTC. It codes for CASRQTSGSLHEQFF.

The CDR3: CASSLVGSTDTQYF. The DNA of the CDR3 is TGCGCCAGCAGCTTGGTGGGGAGCACAGATACGCAGTATTTT. The chain links TRBV5-1 to TRBJ2-3; D is undetermined. Germline CDR1 and CDR2: SGHRS and YFSETQ. The CDR3 runs 14 residues. V lost 0 bases to trimming and J lost 0 bases, with 5 bases between them.

The V and J genes are TRBV11-3 and TRBJ2-6; D is unclear. The germline V gene has CDR1 SGHNT and CDR2 YENEEA. This CDR3 has 13 amino acids. Trimming removed 5 bases from V and 4 bases from J, with 6 bases in between. DNA of the CDR3: TGTGCCAGCAGCCTCCTCGGGGCCAACGTCCTGACTTTC. Its protein is CASSLLGANVLTF.

V is TRBV4-3 and J is TRBJ1-5; the D is unclear. CDR1 and CDR2 (germline): LGHNA, YSLEER. V was trimmed by 3 bases and J by 7 bases, leaving 7 bases between them. CDR3 length: 12 residues. The CDR3 coding sequence is TGCGCCAGCAGCCACCGGGCCCAGCCCCAGCATTTT. Amino acids: CASSHRAQPQHF.